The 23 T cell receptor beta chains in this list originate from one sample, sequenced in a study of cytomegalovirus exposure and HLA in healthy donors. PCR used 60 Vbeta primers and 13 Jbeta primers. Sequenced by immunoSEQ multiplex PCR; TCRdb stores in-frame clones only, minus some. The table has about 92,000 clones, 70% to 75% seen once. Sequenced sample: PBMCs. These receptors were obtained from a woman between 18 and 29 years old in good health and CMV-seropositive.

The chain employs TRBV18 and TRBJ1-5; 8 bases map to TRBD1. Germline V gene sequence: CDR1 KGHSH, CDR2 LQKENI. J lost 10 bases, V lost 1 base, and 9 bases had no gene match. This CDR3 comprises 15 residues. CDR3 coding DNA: TGTGCCAGCTCACCACTTGGGGACAGGAGTTCCCCCCAGCATTTT. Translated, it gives CASSPLGDRSSPQHF.

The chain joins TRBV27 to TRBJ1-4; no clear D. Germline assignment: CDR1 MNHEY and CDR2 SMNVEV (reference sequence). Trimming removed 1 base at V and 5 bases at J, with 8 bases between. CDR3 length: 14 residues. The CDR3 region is CASSLFGGNEKLFF. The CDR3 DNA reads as TGTGCCAGCAGTTTATTCGGAGGAAATGAAAAACTGTTTTTT.

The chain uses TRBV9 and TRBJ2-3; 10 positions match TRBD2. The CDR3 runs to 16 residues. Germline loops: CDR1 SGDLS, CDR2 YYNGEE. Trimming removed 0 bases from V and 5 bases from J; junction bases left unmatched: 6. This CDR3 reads CASSVVSSGSRDTQYF. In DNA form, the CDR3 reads TGTGCCAGCAGCGTAGTTTCTAGCGGGAGTAGAGATACGCAGTATTTT.

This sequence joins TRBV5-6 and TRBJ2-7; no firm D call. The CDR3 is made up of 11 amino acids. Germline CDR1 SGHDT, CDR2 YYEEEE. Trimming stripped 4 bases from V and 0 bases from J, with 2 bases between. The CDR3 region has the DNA TGTGCCAGCAGCCGCTCCTACGAGCAGTACTTC. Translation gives CASSRSYEQYF.

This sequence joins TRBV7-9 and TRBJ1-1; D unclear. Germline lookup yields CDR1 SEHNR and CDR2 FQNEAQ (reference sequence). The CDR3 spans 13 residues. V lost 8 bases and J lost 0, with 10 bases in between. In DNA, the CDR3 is TGTGCCAGCGGGAGGGATGTGAACACTGAAGCTTTCTTT. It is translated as CASGRDVNTEAFF.

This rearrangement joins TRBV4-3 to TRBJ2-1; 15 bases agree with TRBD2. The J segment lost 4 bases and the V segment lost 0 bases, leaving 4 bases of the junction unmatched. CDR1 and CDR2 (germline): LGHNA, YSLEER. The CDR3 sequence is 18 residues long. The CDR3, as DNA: TGCGCCAGCAGCCAAGAACCCGGGACTAGCGGGGGGTACAATGAGCAGTTCTTC. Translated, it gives CASSQEPGTSGGYNEQFF.

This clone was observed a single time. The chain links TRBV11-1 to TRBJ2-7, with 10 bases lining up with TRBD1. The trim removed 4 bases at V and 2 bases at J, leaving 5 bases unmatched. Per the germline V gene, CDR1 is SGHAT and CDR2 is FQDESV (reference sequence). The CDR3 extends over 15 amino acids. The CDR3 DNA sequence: TGTGCCAGCAGCTCCGCCGGACAGGGGGCCTACGAGCAGTACTTC. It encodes CASSSAGQGAYEQYF. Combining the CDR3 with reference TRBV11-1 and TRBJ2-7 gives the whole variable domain EAEVAQSPRYKITEKSQAVAFWCDPISGHATLYWYRQILGQGPELLVQFQDESVVDDSQLPKDRFSAERLKGVDSTLKIQPAELGDSAMYLCASSSAGQGAYEQYFGPGTRLTVT.

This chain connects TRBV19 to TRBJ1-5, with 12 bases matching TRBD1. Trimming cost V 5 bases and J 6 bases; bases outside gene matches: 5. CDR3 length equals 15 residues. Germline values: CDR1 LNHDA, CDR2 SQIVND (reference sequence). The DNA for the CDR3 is TGTGCCAGTAGTCCCCGGGACAGGGGGCTTCAGCCCCAGCATTTT. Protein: CASSPRDRGLQPQHF.

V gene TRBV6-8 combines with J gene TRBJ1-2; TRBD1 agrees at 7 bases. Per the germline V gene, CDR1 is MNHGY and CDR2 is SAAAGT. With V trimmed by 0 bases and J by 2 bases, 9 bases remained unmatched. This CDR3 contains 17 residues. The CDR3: CASSYSLQGQTNYGYTF. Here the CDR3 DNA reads TGTGCCAGCAGTTACTCCCTTCAGGGACAGACGAACTATGGCTACACCTTC.

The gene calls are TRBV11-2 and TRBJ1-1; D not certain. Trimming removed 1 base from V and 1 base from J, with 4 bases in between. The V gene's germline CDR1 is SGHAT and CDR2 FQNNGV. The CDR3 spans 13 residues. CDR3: CASSLGQNTEAFF. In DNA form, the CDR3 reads TGTGCCAGCAGCTTAGGGCAGAACACTGAAGCTTTCTTT.

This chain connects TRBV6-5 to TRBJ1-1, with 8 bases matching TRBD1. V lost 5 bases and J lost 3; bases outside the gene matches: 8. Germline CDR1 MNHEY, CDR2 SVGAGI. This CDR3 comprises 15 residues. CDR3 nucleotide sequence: TGTGCCAGCAGTCGAAGGACAGGGCTGGACACTGAAGCTTTCTTT. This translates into CASSRRTGLDTEAFF.

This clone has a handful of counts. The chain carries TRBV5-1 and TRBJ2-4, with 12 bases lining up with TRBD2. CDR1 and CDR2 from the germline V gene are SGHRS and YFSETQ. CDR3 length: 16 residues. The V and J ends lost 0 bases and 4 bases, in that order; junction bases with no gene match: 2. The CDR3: CASSLELAGGKNIQYF. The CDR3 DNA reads TGCGCCAGCAGCTTGGAACTAGCGGGAGGTAAAAACATTCAGTACTTC.

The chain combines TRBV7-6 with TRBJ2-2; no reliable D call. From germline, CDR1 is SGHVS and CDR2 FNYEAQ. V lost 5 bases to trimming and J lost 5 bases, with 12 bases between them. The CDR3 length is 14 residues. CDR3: CASSQDVRTGELFF. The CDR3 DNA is TGTGCCAGCAGCCAAGATGTCCGGACCGGGGAGCTGTTTTTT.

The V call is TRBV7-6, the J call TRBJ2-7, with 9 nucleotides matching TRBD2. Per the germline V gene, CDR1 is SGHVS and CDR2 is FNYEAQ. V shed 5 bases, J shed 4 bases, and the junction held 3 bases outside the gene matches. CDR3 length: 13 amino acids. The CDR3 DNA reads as TGTGCCAGCAGCCGGACTAGCGAGTACGAGCAGTACTTC. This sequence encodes CASSRTSEYEQYF.

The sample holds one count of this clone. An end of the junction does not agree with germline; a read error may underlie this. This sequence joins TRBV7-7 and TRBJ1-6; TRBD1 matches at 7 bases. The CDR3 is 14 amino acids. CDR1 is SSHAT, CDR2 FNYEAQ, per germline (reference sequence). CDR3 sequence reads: CASSKGQPNSPLHF. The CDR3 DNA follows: TGTGCTAGCAGCAAGGGACAGCCTAATTCACCCCTCCACTTT.

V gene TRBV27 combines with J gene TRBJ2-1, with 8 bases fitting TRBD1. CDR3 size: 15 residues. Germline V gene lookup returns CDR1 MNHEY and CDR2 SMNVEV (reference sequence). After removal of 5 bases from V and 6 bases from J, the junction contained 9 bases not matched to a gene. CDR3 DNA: TGTGCCAGCAGTCTCACGGGACAGGTAGGCAATGAGCAGTTCTTC. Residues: CASSLTGQVGNEQFF.

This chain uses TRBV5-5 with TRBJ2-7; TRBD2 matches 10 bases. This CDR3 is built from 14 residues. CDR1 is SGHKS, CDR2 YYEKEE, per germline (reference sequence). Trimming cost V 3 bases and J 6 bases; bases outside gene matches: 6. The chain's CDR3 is CASSSKGLASEQYF. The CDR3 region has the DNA TGTGCCAGCAGCTCAAAGGGACTAGCGTCCGAGCAGTACTTC.

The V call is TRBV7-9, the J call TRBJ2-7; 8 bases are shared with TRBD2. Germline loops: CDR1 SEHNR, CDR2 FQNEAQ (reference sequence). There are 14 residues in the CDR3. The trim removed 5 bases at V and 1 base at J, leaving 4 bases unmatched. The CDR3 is CASSPGGKSYEQYF. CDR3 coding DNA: TGTGCCAGCAGCCCGGGGGGGAAGTCCTACGAGCAGTACTTC.

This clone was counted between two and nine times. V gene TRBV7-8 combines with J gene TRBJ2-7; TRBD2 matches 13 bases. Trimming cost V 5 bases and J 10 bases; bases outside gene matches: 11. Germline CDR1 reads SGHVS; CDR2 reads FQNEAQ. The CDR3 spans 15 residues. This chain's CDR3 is CASSARPGLAGTQYF. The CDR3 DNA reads TGTGCCAGCAGCGCCAGACCGGGACTAGCGGGAACCCAGTACTTC.

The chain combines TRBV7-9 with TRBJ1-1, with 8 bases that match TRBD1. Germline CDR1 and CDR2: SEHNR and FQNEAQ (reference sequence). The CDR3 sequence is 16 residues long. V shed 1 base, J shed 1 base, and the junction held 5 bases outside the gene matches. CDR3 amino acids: CASSLGRRGRNTEAFF. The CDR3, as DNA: TGTGCCAGCAGCTTAGGCCGCAGGGGGCGGAACACTGAAGCTTTCTTT.

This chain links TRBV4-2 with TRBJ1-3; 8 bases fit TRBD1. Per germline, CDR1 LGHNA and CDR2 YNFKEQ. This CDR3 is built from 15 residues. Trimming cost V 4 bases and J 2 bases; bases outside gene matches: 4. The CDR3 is CASSPLTGAGNTIYF. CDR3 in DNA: TGTGCCAGCAGCCCCTTGACAGGGGCTGGAAACACCATATATTTT.

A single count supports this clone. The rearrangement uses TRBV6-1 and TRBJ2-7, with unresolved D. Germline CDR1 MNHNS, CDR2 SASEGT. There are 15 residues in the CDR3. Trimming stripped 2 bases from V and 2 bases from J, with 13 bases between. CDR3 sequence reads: CASSESRVRAYEQYF. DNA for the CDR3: TGTGCCAGCAGTGAATCTCGGGTTAGAGCCTACGAGCAGTACTTC.

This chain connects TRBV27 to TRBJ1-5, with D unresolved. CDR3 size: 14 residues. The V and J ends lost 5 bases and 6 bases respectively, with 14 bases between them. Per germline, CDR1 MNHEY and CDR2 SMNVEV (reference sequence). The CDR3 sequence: CASSETGEGQPQHF. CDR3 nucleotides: TGTGCCAGCAGTGAGACCGGGGAGGGTCAGCCCCAGCATTTT.